Following are 19 T cell receptor beta chains from one sample sequenced in a study of T cells in localized non-small cell lung cancer. Sequencing used immunoSEQ multiplex PCR; TCRdb keeps in-frame clones, though not all of them. In the table there are tens of thousands of clones, roughly 87% of which are singletons. Here the sequenced sample was peripheral blood, taken before any cancer treatment. Receptors were obtained from a male donor aged 60 or older with stage I squamous cell lung carcinoma.

The chain employs TRBV27 and TRBJ2-6; D perhaps matches TRBD1 (5 bases). The ends were cut back, 4 bases at V and 2 bases at J, with 9 bases in the middle. Germline V lookup: CDR1 MNHEY, CDR2 SMNVEV (reference sequence). This CDR3 has 15 residues. The CDR3 sequence: CASSSPTAGANVLTF. The CDR3 DNA reads TGTGCCAGCAGTTCCCCGACAGCTGGGGCCAACGTCCTGACTTTC.

The chain uses TRBV6-1 and TRBJ2-7; D possibly uses TRBD1 or TRBD2 (5 bases each). Germline-derived CDR1 and CDR2 are MNHNS and SASEGT. V was shortened by 1 base and J by 5 bases, with 30 bases between the two germline ends. This CDR3 is 20 amino acids long. Here the CDR3 DNA reads TGTGCCAGCAGTGAAGAAAGTAGAGGGGCAGCCCTCTCTAGGAGCCACGAGCAGTACTTC. Amino acid sequence: CASSEESRGAALSRSHEQYF.

The chain joins TRBV7-9 to TRBJ1-6, with a weak D call TRBD1 (6 bases). V gave up 5 bases and J gave up 7 bases, with 15 bases separating them. The V gene's germline CDR1 is SEHNR and CDR2 FQNEAQ (reference sequence). This CDR3 spans 15 amino acids. The CDR3 protein is CASSRQTGSNSPLHF. The CDR3, as DNA: TGTGCCAGCAGCCGACAGACAGGTTCCAATTCACCCCTCCACTTT.

This rearrangement joins TRBV5-1 to TRBJ2-2; possible D gene TRBD2, 6 bases. The length of the CDR3 is 15 residues. Per germline, CDR1 SGHRS and CDR2 YFSETQ. The V gene lost 2 bases and the J gene lost 2 bases, with 10 bases spanning the gap. This CDR3 reads CASSLMGGNTGELFF. CDR3 nucleotides: TGCGCCAGCAGCTTAATGGGGGGTAACACCGGGGAGCTGTTTTTT.

This clone was recorded once. The chain has TRBV27 and TRBJ2-2; D is unclear. CDR1 and CDR2 from the germline V gene are MNHEY and SMNVEV (reference sequence). V lost 3 bases, J lost 6 bases, and 2 bases lay in between. This CDR3 contains 11 residues. The CDR3 region is CASSFAGELFF. In DNA form, the CDR3 reads TGTGCCAGCAGTTTCGCCGGGGAGCTGTTTTTT.

The chain couples TRBV2 to TRBJ2-5, with 8 bases lining up with TRBD2. This CDR3 is 14 amino acids long. V lost 6 bases to trimming and J lost 4 bases; unmatched junction nucleotides: 7. CDR1 is SNHLY, CDR2 FYNNEI, per germline. The CDR3 reads CASRQGTSGETQYF. CDR3 sequence (DNA): TGTGCCAGCAGACAAGGGACTAGTGGAGAGACCCAGTACTTC.

This rearrangement joins TRBV5-6 to TRBJ1-2; TRBD1 matches at 8 bases. Germline trimming cut 5 bases from V and 4 bases from J; bases unmatched to any gene: 13. The V gene's germline CDR1 is SGHDT and CDR2 YYEEEE. CDR3 length equals 16 residues. For the CDR3, the DNA is TGTGCCAGCAGTCCGATAACCGGGACAGGTTCCTATGGCTACACCTTC. Its protein is CASSPITGTGSYGYTF.

The chain combines TRBV11-2 with TRBJ2-5; no firm D call. The CDR3 totals 14 residues. The germline CDR1 and CDR2 sequences are SGHAT and FQNNGV. V lost 1 base to trimming and J lost 2 bases, with 8 bases between them. The CDR3 DNA follows: TGTGCCAGCAGCTTAGGTCTAGAACAAGAGACCCAGTACTTC. Its translation: CASSLGLEQETQYF. Full variable domain (missing parts from reference TRBV11-2 and TRBJ2-5): EAGVAQSPRYKIIEKRQSVAFWCNPISGHATLYWYQQILGQGPKLLIQFQNNGVVDDSQLPKDRFSAERLKGVDSTLKIQPAKLEDSAVYLCASSLGLEQETQYFGPGTRLLVL.

This sequence joins TRBV11-2 and TRBJ1-1; no definite D call. V lost 0 bases to trimming and J lost 3 bases, with 5 bases between them. Per germline, CDR1 SGHAT and CDR2 FQNNGV. CDR3 length equals 13 residues. CDR3 protein: CASSLDSDTEAFF. CDR3 DNA: TGTGCCAGCAGCTTAGATTCGGACACTGAAGCTTTCTTT. The complete variable domain, with remaining parts taken from reference TRBV11-2 and TRBJ1-1, reads EAGVAQSPRYKIIEKRQSVAFWCNPISGHATLYWYQQILGQGPKLLIQFQNNGVVDDSQLPKDRFSAERLKGVDSTLKIQPAKLEDSAVYLCASSLDSDTEAFFGQGTRLTVV.

This clone has more than one count but fewer than ten. CDR3 DNA: TGTGCCAGCAGACCTGGACAGGCCTACGAGCAGTACTTC. It codes for CASRPGQAYEQYF. V usage is TRBV6-5 and J usage is TRBJ2-7; 7 nucleotides agree with TRBD1. The trim removed 6 bases at V and 2 bases at J, leaving 4 bases unmatched. CDR3 size: 13 residues. The germline V gene encodes CDR1 MNHEY and CDR2 SVGAGI.

The genes are TRBV10-3 and TRBJ2-7; the D gene is possibly TRBD2 (6 bases). With 4 bases removed from V and 6 bases from J, the gap between germline ends came to 16 bases. Germline loops: CDR1 ENHRY, CDR2 SYGVKD. This CDR3 comprises 14 residues. The CDR3 sequence is CAISGDPGVSEQYF. The CDR3 DNA sequence: TGTGCCATCAGTGGGGACCCGGGGGTCTCCGAGCAGTACTTC.

The rearrangement joins TRBV7-2 to TRBJ1-2; possibly TRBD1 for D (5 bases). Trimming cost V 3 bases and J 0 bases, with 17 bases left between them. CDR1 is SGHTA and CDR2 is FQGNSA in the germline V gene. This CDR3 spans 17 amino acids. CDR3 protein: CASSFKWGVGTNYGYTF. In DNA form, the CDR3 reads TGTGCCAGCAGCTTTAAATGGGGGGTCGGGACTAACTATGGCTACACCTTC.

The chain couples TRBV5-1 to TRBJ2-1; D not certain. The CDR3 sequence is 16 residues long. V shed 0 bases and J shed 5 bases, with 15 bases lying between them. Germline-derived CDR1 and CDR2 are SGHRS and YFSETQ. CDR3 in DNA: TGCGCCAGCAGCTTGGCCCGTACGGCCCAGGACAATGAGCAGTTCTTC. Protein sequence: CASSLARTAQDNEQFF.

V gene TRBV5-5 combines with J gene TRBJ2-1; TRBD2 matches at 8 bases. J lost 2 bases, V lost 4 bases, and 8 bases had no gene match. The CDR3 is made up of 16 amino acids. Germline V gene data show CDR1 as SGHKS and CDR2 as YYEKEE (reference sequence). CDR3 sequence reads: CASSQFSGKTYNEQFF. DNA for the CDR3: TGTGCCAGCAGCCAATTTAGCGGGAAAACCTACAATGAGCAGTTCTTC.

The genes are TRBV6-5 and TRBJ1-5; a weak D match, TRBD1 (6 bases). Per the germline V gene, CDR1 is MNHEY and CDR2 is SVGAGI. Trimming pared 8 bases from V and 0 bases from J, leaving 14 bases between. The CDR3 has 15 amino acids. CDR3 sequence: CASFRTAYSNQPQHF. The CDR3 region has the DNA TGTGCCAGCTTCAGGACAGCTTATAGCAATCAGCCCCAGCATTTT.

The chain uses TRBV5-4 and TRBJ2-5; D gene ambiguous. The CDR3 is 13 amino acids. Germline CDR1 reads SGHNT; CDR2 reads YYREEE (reference sequence). Trimming removed 4 bases from V and 5 bases from J, with 12 bases in between. The DNA of the CDR3 is TGTGCCAGCAGCCCGGTCCCTGGGGAGACCCAGTACTTC. Encoded protein: CASSPVPGETQYF.

The chain is built from TRBV7-2 and TRBJ1-5, with D unresolved. The CDR3 covers 13 residues. Germline loops: CDR1 SGHTA, CDR2 FQGNSA. V dropped 2 bases and J dropped 6 bases, with 8 bases sitting between them. CDR3 in amino acids: CASSLTDIQPQHF. The CDR3 DNA sequence: TGTGCCAGCAGCTTAACAGATATTCAGCCCCAGCATTTT.

The genes are TRBV11-3 and TRBJ2-5, with 9 bases lining up with TRBD2. The CDR3 sequence is 17 residues long. V lost 3 bases and J lost 5; bases outside the gene matches: 13. CDR1 SGHNT and CDR2 YENEEA come from the germline V gene. Here the CDR3 DNA reads TGTGCCAGCAGCTTTTCCGCCGTAGCGGGAGAGGGGGAGACCCAGTACTTC. Amino acids: CASSFSAVAGEGETQYF.

This chain uses TRBV6-1 with TRBJ2-3, with D hard to call. This CDR3 is built from 15 residues. V dropped 1 base and J dropped 4 bases, with 12 bases sitting between them. Germline lookup yields CDR1 MNHNS and CDR2 SASEGT. Here the CDR3 DNA reads TGTGCCAGCAGTGAAGAGAGTGGTTTTTCAGATACGCAGTATTTT. Encoded protein: CASSEESGFSDTQYF.